Listed below are T cell receptor beta chains from one sample, sequenced in a study of T-cell memory formation after mild COVID-19. TCRdb passed the 5' RACE reads through MiXCR, listing each CDR3 protein once. Found here are some 340,000 distinct CDR3 sequences, roughly 13% of them singletons; the top ten hold around 21%. The sequenced sample consisted of PBMCs or a T cell subset sorted from them (not recorded which). These receptors were taken from a young man who had mild COVID-19 (a few samples of this study predate the infection). Cell type and time point are not known. CDR3s include the opening cysteine and the closing phenylalanine or tryptophan. A D gene is named only where the DNA matches it firmly. Only part of the rows carry a size: once, few, many, or a class if the clone is expanded.

CASSQVRGGDQPQHF,TGCGCCAGCAGCCAAGTCCGGGGCGGGGATCAGCCCCAGCATTTT,NA,TRBV4-1,TRBJ1-5,15,few
CSVRQGGAEQYF,TGCAGCGTTCGACAGGGGGGAGCCGAGCAGTACTTC,TRBD1,TRBV29-1,TRBJ2-7,12,few
CASSLTGARQETQYF,TGCGCCAGCAGCTTGACTGGGGCACGGCAAGAGACCCAGTACTTC,NA,TRBV5-1,TRBJ2-5,15,few
CASSPLINVNIQYF,TGTGCCAGCAGCCCACTAATTAACGTCAACATTCAGTACTTC,NA,TRBV6-2/TRBV6-3,TRBJ2-4,14,NA
CASSQGPGGTYEQYF,TGCGCCAGCAGCCAAGGCCCCGGGGGGACCTACGAGCAGTACTTC,TRBD2,TRBV4-1,TRBJ2-7,15,few
CASTRLARPPSSYEQYF,TGTGCCAGCACTCGACTAGCCCGGCCCCCAAGCTCCTACGAGCAGTACTTC,TRBD2,TRBV6-5,TRBJ2-7,17,many
CASSFSGGSYEQYF,TGTGCCAGCAGTTTTAGCGGGGGGTCCTACGAGCAGTACTTC,TRBD2,TRBV27,TRBJ2-7,14,NA
CSVIKTGPGTEAFF,TGCAGCGTGATAAAGACAGGGCCGGGGACTGAAGCTTTCTTT,TRBD1,TRBV29-1,TRBJ1-1,14,NA
CASSQDRTTQYF,TGTGCCAGCAGCCAAGATAGGACTACCCAGTACTTC,NA,TRBV3-1,TRBJ2-5,12,few
CATDRGRTQYF,TGTGCCACGGACAGGGGACGGACGCAGTATTTT,TRBD1,TRBV12-3/TRBV12-4,TRBJ2-3,11,many
CASSGRDRDSGNTIYF,TGTGCCAGCAGTGGACGGGACAGGGACTCTGGAAACACCATATATTTT,TRBD1,TRBV6-5,TRBJ1-3,16,NA
CASSPSGGFSTQYF,TGTGCCAGCAGTCCAAGCGGGGGGTTCAGCACGCAGTATTTT,TRBD2,TRBV6-2/TRBV6-3,TRBJ2-3,14,few
CAIGGSLDETQYF,TGTGCCATCGGGGGGAGCCTTGACGAGACCCAGTACTTC,NA,TRBV10-3,TRBJ2-5,13,many
CASTLGAGEGTQYF,TGTGCCAGCACCCTTGGGGCGGGGGAGGGGACCCAGTACTTC,TRBD2,TRBV12-3/TRBV12-4,TRBJ2-5,14,NA
CSVYSGAADTGELFF,TGCAGCGTCTACTCAGGGGCGGCGGACACCGGGGAGCTGTTTTTT,NA,TRBV29-1,TRBJ2-2,15,few
CASSFGDGYGYTF,TGTGCCAGCAGTTTTGGGGACGGGTATGGCTACACCTTC,NA,TRBV12-3/TRBV12-4,TRBJ1-2,13,few
CASIPPLRGNTGELFF,TGTGCCAGCATCCCCCCTCTGCGGGGTAACACCGGGGAGCTGTTTTTT,NA,TRBV6-2/TRBV6-3,TRBJ2-2,16,NA
CAWRTSGGPEQFF,TGTGCCTGGAGGACTAGCGGGGGGCCTGAGCAGTTCTTC,TRBD2,TRBV30,TRBJ2-1,13,few
CASREERGGRMETQYF,TGTGCCAGCAGGGAGGAGCGGGGGGGCCGGATGGAGACCCAGTACTTC,TRBD2,TRBV7-9,TRBJ2-5,16,NA
CASSGTSGGASEQFF,TGTGCCAGCAGCGGGACTAGCGGGGGGGCGAGTGAGCAGTTCTTC,TRBD2,TRBV9,TRBJ2-1,15,NA
CASSLLDRAYEQYF,TGTGCCAGCAGTTTATTGGACAGAGCCTACGAGCAGTACTTC,NA,TRBV12-3/TRBV12-4,TRBJ2-7,14,many
CAISGGTGFEQYF,TGTGCCATCAGTGGGGGGACAGGGTTCGAGCAGTACTTC,TRBD1,TRBV10-3,TRBJ2-7,13,NA
CASSYPGTLATEAFF,TGTGCCAGCAGTTACCCCGGGACCCTAGCGACTGAAGCTTTCTTT,NA,TRBV6-6,TRBJ1-1,15,few
CASTWGGQLYGYTF,TGTGCCAGCACCTGGGGAGGACAGCTCTATGGCTACACCTTC,NA,TRBV2,TRBJ1-2,14,few
CSASGGDIQTQYF,TGCAGTGCTAGCGGGGGGGACATTCAGACCCAGTACTTC,TRBD2,TRBV20-1,TRBJ2-5,13,NA
CASSQEEVYNEQFF,TGTGCCAGCAGCCAAGAGGAGGTCTACAATGAGCAGTTCTTC,NA,TRBV4-2,TRBJ2-1,14,NA
CASSPGTGSSYEQYF,TGTGCCAGCAGTCCCGGGACAGGGAGCTCCTACGAGCAGTACTTC,TRBD1,TRBV12-3/TRBV12-4,TRBJ2-7,15,NA
CASSLGVGSGNTIYF,TGTGCCAGCAGCTTGGGAGTGGGATCTGGAAACACCATATATTTT,NA,TRBV5-4,TRBJ1-3,15,NA
CATSVVSDTGELFF,TGTGCCACCAGCGTTGTTTCGGACACCGGGGAGCTGTTTTTT,NA,TRBV24-1,TRBJ2-2,14,few
CAWSVLQDQETQYF,TGTGCCTGGAGTGTACTGCAGGACCAAGAGACCCAGTACTTC,NA,TRBV30,TRBJ2-5,14,few
CASSSLASYEQYF,TGTGCCAGCAGCAGTTTGGCCTCCTACGAGCAGTACTTC,NA,TRBV6-6,TRBJ2-7,13,NA
CASSQVLSGVQETQYF,TGCGCCAGCAGCCAAGTACTGAGCGGGGTACAAGAGACCCAGTACTTC,TRBD2,TRBV4-3,TRBJ2-5,16,few
CASSPNLRGAYNEQFF,TGTGCCAGCAGCCCGAATCTGCGGGGGGCCTACAATGAGCAGTTCTTC,TRBD2,TRBV7-2,TRBJ2-1,16,few
CASRKRTGEQFF,TGTGCCAGCAGAAAGAGGACAGGGGAGCAGTTCTTC,TRBD1,TRBV27,TRBJ2-1,12,few
CASSWGMRGTEAFF,TGTGCCAGCAGTTGGGGGATGCGGGGCACTGAAGCTTTCTTT,NA,TRBV12-3/TRBV12-4,TRBJ1-1,14,NA
CASSLNPRDTEAFF,TGTGCCAGCAGCTTAAATCCCCGGGACACTGAAGCTTTCTTT,NA,TRBV7-3,TRBJ1-1,14,NA
CASSLEGRWGTVSYNEQFF,TGTGCCAGCAGCTTAGAGGGTAGGTGGGGGACAGTCTCCTACAATGAGCAGTTCTTC,TRBD1,TRBV7-9,TRBJ2-1,19,few
CASSSTTGETGELFF,TGCGCCAGCAGCTCGACGACAGGGGAAACGGGGGAGCTGTTTTTT,TRBD1,TRBV5-1,TRBJ2-2,15,few
CASSSTPGPLPQFF,TGTGCCAGCAGCAGTACACCGGGACCCTTACCCCAGTTCTTC,NA,TRBV7-2,TRBJ2-1,14,NA
CSAGLGGTTYNSPLHF,TGCAGTGCGGGACTCGGGGGGACAACCTATAATTCACCCCTCCACTTT,NA,TRBV20-1,TRBJ1-6,16,NA
CASSSGPEAFF,TGTGCCAGCAGCTCCGGTCCTGAAGCTTTCTTT,NA,TRBV7-8,TRBJ1-1,11,few
CASSYSGKAHNEQFF,TGTGCCAGCAGTTACTCAGGGAAGGCCCACAATGAGCAGTTCTTC,NA,TRBV6-5,TRBJ2-1,15,NA
CASSYSRGTDTQYF,TGTGCCAGCAGTTACTCCAGGGGCACAGATACGCAGTATTTT,NA,TRBV6-5,TRBJ2-3,14,NA
CSAGGGARGRITEAFF,TGCAGTGCTGGCGGGGGGGCCCGGGGGCGGATCACTGAAGCTTTCTTT,NA,TRBV20-1,TRBJ1-1,16,NA
CASSWGALTGELFF,TGTGCCAGCAGTTGGGGGGCACTCACCGGGGAGCTGTTTTTT,NA,TRBV27,TRBJ2-2,14,NA
CASSPAGGGSDTQYF,TGCGCCAGCAGCCCGGCGGGGGGGGGCTCCGATACGCAGTATTTT,TRBD2,TRBV4-3,TRBJ2-3,15,few
CASSQDWQLSAEAFF,TGTGCCAGCAGCCAAGATTGGCAGCTGAGCGCTGAAGCTTTCTTT,NA,TRBV4-2,TRBJ1-1,15,NA
CASSPDPGSPWGYTF,TGTGCCAGCAGTCCCGACCCCGGGAGCCCTTGGGGCTACACCTTC,NA,TRBV12-3/TRBV12-4,TRBJ1-2,15,few
CASSSQRGAGETQYF,TGTGCCAGCAGCTCCCAAAGGGGGGCCGGGGAGACCCAGTACTTC,NA,TRBV7-9,TRBJ2-5,15,many
CASSLIAADTQYF,TGTGCCAGCAGCTTAATCGCCGCAGATACGCAGTATTTT,NA,TRBV7-3,TRBJ2-3,13,many
CASSRGFAEAFF,TGTGCCAGCAGTCGTGGGTTCGCTGAAGCTTTCTTT,NA,TRBV6-2/TRBV6-3,TRBJ1-1,12,few
CASSLSWTGGKNEQFF,TGTGCCAGCAGCTTAAGCTGGACAGGGGGGAAAAATGAGCAGTTCTTC,TRBD1,TRBV11-3,TRBJ2-1,16,few
CASSDGTGGGTEAFF,TGTGCCAGCAGCGACGGGACAGGGGGAGGCACTGAAGCTTTCTTT,TRBD1,TRBV12-3/TRBV12-4,TRBJ1-1,15,NA
CASSPNLLAGGLHEQFF,TGTGCCAGCAGCCCCAATCTCCTAGCGGGGGGGCTTCATGAGCAGTTCTTC,TRBD2,TRBV6-2/TRBV6-3,TRBJ2-1,17,NA
CASSQRLATYEQYF,TGTGCCAGCAGCCAACGGCTAGCAACCTACGAGCAGTACTTC,NA,TRBV4-2,TRBJ2-7,14,few
CASSPQGANYNEQFF,TGTGCCAGCTCACCCCAGGGAGCGAATTACAATGAGCAGTTCTTC,NA,TRBV18,TRBJ2-1,15,few
CASSYEGGLSGELFF,TGTGCCAGCAGTTATGAAGGGGGCTTGTCCGGGGAGCTGTTTTTT,TRBD1,TRBV6-5,TRBJ2-2,15,few